The sequence of this T cell receptor (beta chain) was determined in a study of post-analysis software for immune sequencing data. Study summary: Relapsing-remitting, secondary progressive and progressive-relapsing multiple sclerosis courses were included. Study findings and constraints: There were five or six TRBV segments more frequent in patients than controls, and TRBV5-6, TRBV5-1 and TRBV20-1 were among them. For normalized Chao1 diversity, multiple sclerosis patients scored significantly lower than controls did.

Incorporated into the TCR beta cDNA libraries were unique molecular identifiers, which served to reduce PCR and sequencing biases. Each CDR3 protein is one row after TCRdb ran MiXCR on the PCR reads. The table records some 890,000 distinct CDR3 sequences, around 53% of them present only once. Germline assignment: CDR1 MNHEY and CDR2 SMNVEV (reference sequence). With 1 base clipped from V and 2 bases from J, the junction kept 6 bases outside the gene matches. The CDR3 has 16 residues. Comment on this clonotype: The antigen is unknown.

V usage is TRBV27 and J usage is TRBJ2-3; 7 bases are a match to TRBD2. The sample consisted of blood. The source is a girl between 10 and 17 years old with multiple sclerosis. CDR3 residues: CASSLLTSVSTDTQYF. CDR3 sequence (DNA): TGTGCCAGCAGTTTATTAACTAGCGTTTCCACAGATACGCAGTATTTT.